This TCR beta chain was captured by sequencing in a study of blood T cell repertoires in COVID-19. Study-wide background: Samples representing acute and convalescent COVID-19 were sourced from the United States, Italy and Spain.

In the original analysis: Amplification of reference gene primers provided the estimated nucleated cell counts. Libraries were prepared by immunoSEQ multiplex PCR; TCRdb keeps only in-frame clonotypes and omits some of them. V and J calls and clone size are as listed in that table; D and trimming were resolved from the DNA. Found here are over 30,000 clones, under 90% of them singletons; the top ten hold around 10%. The CDR3 is 16 residues long. V was clipped by 7 bases and J by 6 bases; unmatched bases: 14. The germline gives CDR1 SGHVS, CDR2 FNYEAQ. The sequenced material came from peripheral blood. The chain joins TRBV7-6 to TRBJ2-2, with 7 bases fitting TRBD2. This sequence originates from a man between 65 and 80 years old with acute or convalescent COVID-19. The CDR3 sequence: CASTVLGGSSAGELFF. The CDR3 nucleotides read TGTGCCAGCACCGTACTTGGCGGGAGTTCGGCCGGGGAGCTGTTTTTT.